The 20 T cell receptor beta chains below come from one sample, sequenced in a study of T cell responses to AZD1222 COVID-19 vaccine. Sequencing was performed with immunoSEQ multiplex PCR; in TCRdb, only in-frame clones are kept and a portion is missing. This sample carries about 59,000 clones, about 91% of them seen once, and the ten largest clones take 5% to 6.5%. Sequencing was performed on peripheral blood, taken 28 days after the second AZD1222 dose. These TCRs come from an adult who received the AZD1222 COVID-19 vaccine.

The genes are TRBV19 and TRBJ1-5, with D uncertain. V shed 6 bases and J shed 5 bases, with 14 bases lying between them. The CDR3 length is 14 residues. The germline CDR1 and CDR2 sequences are LNHDA and SQIVND (reference sequence). This CDR3 reads CASRGAQVDQPQHF. CDR3 coding DNA: TGTGCCAGTAGAGGCGCACAAGTAGATCAGCCCCAGCATTTT.

V usage is TRBV6-5 and J usage is TRBJ2-1; 7 nucleotides align to TRBD2. The CDR3 contains 14 residues. Trimming took 9 bases from V and 7 from J; bases not matched to a gene: 12. From germline, CDR1 is MNHEY and CDR2 SVGAGI. The CDR3 sequence: CASITHTSANEQFF. The CDR3 nucleotides read TGTGCCAGTATAACCCATACTAGCGCGAATGAGCAGTTCTTC.

This clone appeared once. The chain combines TRBV5-1 with TRBJ2-4; D ambiguous. The V gene lost 3 bases and the J gene lost 0 bases, with 7 bases spanning the gap. This CDR3 has 14 amino acids. CDR1 SGHRS and CDR2 YFSETQ come from the germline V gene. The CDR3 spells CASSSTIAKNIQYF. DNA of the CDR3: TGCGCCAGCAGCTCAACTATAGCCAAAAACATTCAGTACTTC.

By its share, this clone is medium-sized. The chain recombines TRBV19 with TRBJ1-2, with 10 bases matching TRBD1. Germline CDR1 is LNHDA and CDR2 is SQIVND (reference sequence). The CDR3 is made up of 16 amino acids. J lost 4 bases, V lost 3 bases, and 8 bases had no gene match. As DNA, the CDR3 is TGTGCCAGTAGTATGCGGGGACAGGGGAGAGTCTATGGCTACACCTTC. Translated, it gives CASSMRGQGRVYGYTF. The whole variable domain, filled in from reference TRBV19 and TRBJ1-2, reads DGGITQSPKYLFRKEGQNVTLSCEQNLNHDAMYWYRQDPGQGLRLIYYSQIVNDFQKGDIAEGYSVSREKKESFPLTVTSAQKNPTAFYLCASSMRGQGRVYGYTFGSGTRLTVV.

The gene calls are TRBV19 and TRBJ1-1; D is undetermined. CDR1 and CDR2 (germline): LNHDA, SQIVND (reference sequence). V was pared by 3 bases and J by 2 bases, with 10 bases between. The CDR3 contains 14 residues. The CDR3 DNA is TGTGCCAGTAGTATCATCCAGACTAACACTGAAGCTTTCTTT. Its translation: CASSIIQTNTEAFF.

The J gene is TRBJ2-3, the V gene TRBV9, with 13 bases matching TRBD2. Germline V gives CDR1 SGDLS, CDR2 YYNGEE. This CDR3 is 16 amino acids long. J gave up 3 bases and V 4 bases, and 5 bases lay outside the gene matches. CDR3 residues: CASSSVLAGGTDTQYF. CDR3 coding DNA: TGTGCCAGCAGCTCCGTACTAGCGGGGGGGACAGATACGCAGTATTTT.

The chain employs TRBV5-1 and TRBJ2-1; 9 nucleotides align to TRBD2. The length of the CDR3 is 16 residues. Germline assignment: CDR1 SGHRS and CDR2 YFSETQ. J gave up 1 base and V 2 bases, and 4 bases lay outside the gene matches. The CDR3, as DNA: TGCGCCAGCAGCTTTACGGGACTAGCTTCCTACAATGAGCAGTTCTTC. Its translation: CASSFTGLASYNEQFF.

The gene calls are TRBV5-1 and TRBJ2-7; 7 bases are shared with TRBD1. The junction had 7 bases not matched to a gene; V was cut back by 4 bases and J by 6 bases. The CDR3 is 13 amino acids. Germline lookup yields CDR1 SGHRS and CDR2 YFSETQ. The CDR3: CASSPGQVFEQYF. In DNA, the CDR3 is TGCGCCAGCAGCCCCGGACAGGTTTTCGAGCAGTACTTC.

The V gene is TRBV25-1, the J gene TRBJ2-7; the D gene is possibly TRBD1 (6 bases). CDR3 length: 13 residues. Germline V gene lookup returns CDR1 MGHDK and CDR2 SYGVNS. Between the trimmed V and J ends, which lost 4 bases and 5 bases, there was a span of 12 bases. This chain's CDR3 is CASSARGAHEQYF. DNA for the CDR3: TGTGCCAGCAGTGCCAGGGGCGCCCACGAGCAGTACTTC.

The chain joins TRBV5-8 to TRBJ1-1, with 9 bases aligning to TRBD1. This CDR3 region has 15 residues. The germline gives CDR1 SGHTS, CDR2 YDEGEE. V shed 4 bases and J 4 bases; nucleotides not matched to a gene: 8. CDR3 in amino acids: CASSRGQGFATEAFF. CDR3 DNA sequence: TGTGCCAGCAGCCGGGGACAGGGTTTCGCCACTGAAGCTTTCTTT.

This clone showed up just a few times. The chain recombines TRBV9 with TRBJ2-5; maybe TRBD2 (5 bases). V was trimmed by 2 bases and J by 4 bases, leaving 9 bases between them. CDR3 length equals 13 residues. Germline CDR1 reads SGDLS; CDR2 reads YYNGEE. CDR3 sequence (DNA): TGTGCCAGCAGCGTTTCCCTAGCAGAGACCCAGTACTTC. Residues: CASSVSLAETQYF.

The chain couples TRBV6-5 to TRBJ1-2; 9 nucleotides align to TRBD1. Germline V gene sequence: CDR1 MNHEY, CDR2 SVGAGI. This CDR3 is 13 amino acids long. The V segment lost 6 bases and the J segment 8 bases; nucleotides outside the gene matches: 7. CDR3 sequence: CASRPTGGGGYTF. The CDR3 region has the DNA TGTGCCAGCAGACCCACAGGGGGCGGCGGCTACACCTTC.

The chain joins TRBV7-2 to TRBJ1-2; perhaps TRBD1 as D (6 bases). Trimming removed 1 base from V and 8 bases from J, with 14 bases in between. The CDR3 is 14 residues long. The germline CDR1 and CDR2 sequences are SGHTA and FQGNSA. The chain's CDR3 is CASSLGGGTPGYTF. The CDR3 DNA reads TGTGCCAGCAGCTTAGGGGGCGGGACACCAGGCTACACCTTC.

The chain links TRBV19 to TRBJ2-7, with TRBD2 matching over 8 bases. Losses at the gene ends were 5 bases for V and 2 bases for J; bases not matched to a gene: 2. This CDR3 has 13 residues. Germline V CDR1 and CDR2: LNHDA, SQIVND (reference sequence). Written as DNA, the CDR3 is TGTGCCAGTAGTGTGGGACTAGCCTACGAGCAGTACTTC. It is translated as CASSVGLAYEQYF.

This clone was observed once. This chain's CDR3 is CASSHRGQGFFTF. The CDR3, as DNA: TGTGCCAGCAGTCACAGGGGACAGGGTTTTTTCACCTTC. V is TRBV6-5 and J is TRBJ1-2, with 9 bases fitting TRBD1. The J segment lost 13 bases and the V segment lost 5 bases, leaving 11 bases of the junction unmatched. This CDR3 is built from 13 residues. Germline assignment: CDR1 MNHEY and CDR2 SVGAGI.

The V call is TRBV7-8, the J call TRBJ1-5; tentatively, D is TRBD1 (5 bases). V lost 5 bases and J 10 bases, leaving 18 bases between the germline ends. The germline CDR1 and CDR2 sequences are SGHVS and FQNEAQ. The CDR3 consists of 14 residues. The chain's CDR3 is CASSTGTGDGPQHF. DNA for the CDR3: TGTGCCAGCAGCACCGGGACCGGGGACGGCCCCCAGCATTTT.

This clone was seen a handful of times. The V and J genes are TRBV7-9 and TRBJ1-2, with 9 bases that match TRBD1. Germline loops: CDR1 SEHNR, CDR2 FQNEAQ (reference sequence). V lost 4 bases to trimming and J lost 8 bases; unmatched junction nucleotides: 8. This CDR3 comprises 14 residues. For the CDR3, the DNA is TGTGCCAGCAGCTCACGGGACAGGGTGGACGGCTACACCTTC. It encodes CASSSRDRVDGYTF.

The genes are TRBV24-1 and TRBJ1-2, with D possibly being TRBD1 (6 bases). The V gene's germline CDR1 is KGHDR and CDR2 SFDVKD. This CDR3 is built from 14 residues. V lost 7 bases and J 8 bases, leaving 19 bases between the germline ends. The CDR3 DNA follows: TGTGCCACCAGCCCTCCGGGGGGGCGGAGCGGCTACACCTTC. Protein sequence: CATSPPGGRSGYTF.

This chain connects TRBV28 to TRBJ2-7; 11 bases line up with TRBD2. In germline, CDR1 is MDHEN, CDR2 SYDVKM. There are 15 residues in the CDR3. With 6 bases clipped from V and 4 bases from J, the junction kept 8 bases outside the gene matches. Here the CDR3 reads CASRDSSGGQYEQYF. Written as DNA, the CDR3 is TGTGCCAGCAGGGATTCTAGCGGGGGGCAGTACGAGCAGTACTTC.

The table lists this clone with a few counts. The chain is built from TRBV12-3 or TRBV12-4 and TRBJ1-1; 9 positions match TRBD1. J gave up 9 bases and V 7 bases, and 6 bases lay outside the gene matches. The CDR3 consists of 12 residues. The CDR3 is CASILDRGKAFF. In DNA, the CDR3 is TGTGCCAGCATCTTGGACAGGGGCAAAGCTTTCTTT.